A single sample is the source of the 12 T cell receptor beta chains below, sequenced in a study of CD8 T cells in ankylosing spondylitis. TCRdb reprocessed the 5' RACE reads with MiXCR, giving one entry per CDR3 protein. The top ten hold approximately 4.2% of the sample, which has tens of thousands of distinct CDR3 sequences, roughly 2.5% seen once. The sequenced sample consisted of blood, either unsorted or a sorted T cell fraction (not recorded which). Receptor source: a male donor with ankylosing spondylitis or in good health (not recorded which).

This clonotype has a count of ten or more. The CDR3 loop reads CASSVGTARDEQYF. The CDR3 nucleotides read TGTGCCAGCAGCGTCGGGACTGCTCGCGACGAGCAGTACTTC. The chain uses TRBV9 and TRBJ2-7; D is perhaps TRBD2 (6 bases). Germline CDR1 is SGDLS and CDR2 is YYNGEE. This CDR3 has 14 amino acids. V was trimmed by 2 bases and J by 5 bases, leaving 14 bases between them.

V is TRBV9 and J is TRBJ1-1, with D uncertain. The germline V gene has CDR1 SGDLS and CDR2 YYNGEE. The length of the CDR3 is 15 residues. V was clipped by 2 bases and J by 4 bases, with 15 bases between them. The CDR3: CASSVQLGAPTEAFF. In DNA form, the CDR3 reads TGTGCCAGCAGCGTGCAGCTGGGAGCGCCCACTGAAGCTTTCTTT.

This clonotype was recorded many times. The V and J genes are TRBV9 and TRBJ1-5, with unresolved D. CDR3 length equals 15 residues. Trimming pared 4 bases from V and 5 bases from J, leaving 16 bases between. Germline V gives CDR1 SGDLS, CDR2 YYNGEE. For the CDR3, the DNA is TGTGCCAGCAGCCCTGGATCGGGTGGGTATCAGCCCCAGCATTTT. Translated, it gives CASSPGSGGYQPQHF.

This clonotype occurred many times. The chain links TRBV9 to TRBJ2-2; D is unclear. The V end was cut by 0 bases, the J end by 0 bases, with 9 bases between. Germline values: CDR1 SGDLS, CDR2 YYNGEE. CDR3 length: 16 residues. The CDR3 region is CASSVVPGSNTGELFF. The CDR3 bases are TGTGCCAGCAGCGTAGTTCCGGGTTCGAACACCGGGGAGCTGTTTTTT. The entire variable domain, with the rest obtained from reference TRBV9 and TRBJ2-2, is as follows: DSGVTQTPKHLITATGQRVTLRCSPRSGDLSVYWYQQSLDQGLQFLIQYYNGEERAKGNILERFSAQQFPDLHSELNLSSLELGDSALYFCASSVVPGSNTGELFFGEGSRLTVL.

In its sample, this clonotype was seen many times. One end of the junction varies from germline; a read error may be responsible. The chain recombines TRBV9 with TRBJ2-4, with 8 bases identical to TRBD2. Germline V gene data show CDR1 as SGDLS and CDR2 as YYNGEE. The CDR3 length is 13 residues. CDR3 residues: CASSVGTGGQHNF. CDR3 DNA sequence: TGTGCCAGCAGCGTAGGCACGGGAGGGCAGCACAACTTC.

In this sample, this clonotype turned up many times. This chain connects TRBV9 to TRBJ2-5; D is possibly TRBD2 (5 bases). This CDR3 spans 15 amino acids. Trimming cost V 0 bases and J 5 bases, with 14 bases left between them. Germline lookup yields CDR1 SGDLS and CDR2 YYNGEE. The DNA for the CDR3 is TGTGCCAGCAGCGTAGATTCGGGGAACTGGGAGACCCAGTACTTC. It specifies CASSVDSGNWETQYF.

This clonotype was recorded many times. V is TRBV9 and J is TRBJ2-3; possible D gene TRBD2, 7 bases. The V and J ends lost 4 bases and 0 bases respectively, with 12 bases between them. Germline loops: CDR1 SGDLS, CDR2 YYNGEE. There are 15 residues in the CDR3. CDR3 in amino acids: CASSLRGASTDTQYF. CDR3 in DNA: TGTGCCAGCAGCTTACGGGGGGCGAGCACAGATACGCAGTATTTT.

Ten or more counts support this clonotype. The chain links TRBV9 to TRBJ2-4, with D unclear. V shed 4 bases and J shed 0 bases, with 14 bases lying between them. Germline CDR1 SGDLS, CDR2 YYNGEE. There are 16 residues in the CDR3. For the CDR3, the DNA is TGTGCCAGCAGCCCTCAAGGGTCTCTAGCCAAAAACATTCAGTACTTC. This sequence encodes CASSPQGSLAKNIQYF.

This clonotype came up many times. V gene TRBV9 combines with J gene TRBJ2-3; TRBD2 matches 7 bases. Germline CDR1 and CDR2: SGDLS and YYNGEE. J lost 0 bases, V lost 6 bases, and 7 bases had no gene match. The CDR3 is made up of 15 amino acids. CDR3 amino acids: CASTVSGTSTDTQYF. CDR3 nucleotide sequence: TGTGCCAGCACTGTGAGCGGGACCAGCACAGATACGCAGTATTTT.

This clonotype has just a few counts. This rearrangement joins TRBV9 to TRBJ2-7; D is perhaps TRBD1 (6 bases). The CDR3 covers 15 residues. Germline V gives CDR1 SGDLS, CDR2 YYNGEE. Trimming removed 0 bases from V and 3 bases from J, with 13 bases in between. CDR3 in amino acids: CASSVGGRGGYEQYF. The DNA for the CDR3 is TGTGCCAGCAGCGTAGGGGGGCGAGGCGGCTACGAGCAGTACTTC.

This clonotype was recorded at least ten times. The genes are TRBV9 and TRBJ2-2, with 13 bases matching TRBD2. Germline values: CDR1 SGDLS, CDR2 YYNGEE. Trimming took 3 bases from V and 6 from J; bases not matched to a gene: 2. The CDR3 has 15 amino acids. The CDR3 DNA reads TGTGCCAGCAGCGGGACTAGCGGGAGCCCCGGGGAGCTGTTTTTT. Encoded protein: CASSGTSGSPGELFF.

This clonotype occurred many times. The genes are TRBV9 and TRBJ2-1; D ambiguous. CDR3 length: 15 amino acids. V was cut by 0 bases and J by 4 bases, with 11 bases left in between. CDR1 SGDLS and CDR2 YYNGEE come from the germline V gene. As DNA, the CDR3 is TGTGCCAGCAGCGTAGTGGGCGGATGGTACAATGAGCAGTTCTTC. Its translation is CASSVVGGWYNEQFF.